One and the same sample provided the 19 T cell receptor beta chains below, sequenced in a study of breast tumors, draining lymph nodes, adjacent tissues. Axillary draining lymph nodes of breast cancer patients supplied the node samples. TCRdb re-analysed the multiplex PCR reads in MiXCR, keeping a single row per CDR3 protein. The sample includes about 130,000 distinct CDR3 sequences, about a fifth seen only once; the top ten take about 2.4%. Sample: axillary lymph node tissue. The receptors derive from a female donor with breast cancer. Some clones in this sample may be carry-over from other donors' samples.

This clonotype came up many times. The V and J genes are TRBV5-6 and TRBJ2-7; D possibly uses TRBD1 or TRBD2 (5 bases each). The CDR3 consists of 15 residues. Germline V CDR1 and CDR2: SGHDT, YYEEEE. Trimming left V 3 bases short and J 0 bases short, with 13 bases between. The CDR3 loop reads CASSSPGTPSYEQYF. In DNA, the CDR3 is TGTGCCAGCAGCTCCCCCGGGACCCCCTCCTACGAGCAGTACTTC.

The sample holds many counts of this clonotype. This chain uses TRBV27 with TRBJ1-6; TRBD1 is a possible D gene (6 bases). Germline V gives CDR1 MNHEY, CDR2 SMNVEV (reference sequence). This CDR3 region has 14 residues. Trimming removed 6 bases from V and 7 bases from J, with 13 bases in between. The CDR3 is CASRRQVLNSPLHF. The CDR3 coding sequence is TGTGCCAGCAGGAGACAGGTTTTAAATTCACCCCTCCACTTT.

This clonotype was seen many times. The V call is TRBV5-4, the J call TRBJ2-7; 14 nucleotides agree with TRBD2. Trimming removed 4 bases from V and 7 bases from J; junction bases left unmatched: 10. The CDR3 loop spans 16 amino acids. Germline-derived CDR1 and CDR2 are SGHNT and YYREEE (reference sequence). The chain's CDR3 is CASSAAGTSGGREQYF. The CDR3 region has the DNA TGTGCCAGCAGCGCCGCCGGGACTAGCGGGGGACGGGAGCAGTACTTC.

J is TRBJ2-5 and V is TRBV12-5; 8 nucleotides align to TRBD2. Germline V CDR1 and CDR2: LGHNT, FRNRAP. The CDR3 totals 16 residues. The CDR3 DNA reads TGTGCCAGCAGAACCTATGCCCAGCGGGAGCGGGAGACCCAGTACTTC. It yields the protein CASRTYAQRERETQYF. The full variable domain, rest sourced from reference TRBV12-5 and TRBJ2-5, is DARVTQTPRHKVTEMGQEVTMRCQPILGHNTVFWYRQTMMQGLELLAYFRNRAPLDDSGMPKDRFSAEMPDATLATLKIQPSEPRDSAVYFCASRTYAQRERETQYFGPGTRLLVL.

In regard to this clonotype: This could be a read error, since a much larger clone is one nucleotide away. The chain has TRBV12-3 or TRBV12-4 and TRBJ2-1; no reliable D call. The CDR3 covers 14 residues. Trimming stripped 5 bases from V and 2 bases from J, with 10 bases between. CDR3 region: CASSTVGPYNEQFF. CDR3 nucleotide sequence: TGTGCCAGCAGTACAGTGGGTCCCTACAATGAGCAGTTCTTC.

About this clonotype itself: The junction departs from germline at one end; a sequencing error may be responsible. Written as DNA, the CDR3 is TGTGCCTGCAATGTCAGGGGGAGGTTCGGGGAGCCGTTTTTT. Translated: CACNVRGRFGEPFF. V usage is TRBV30 and J usage is TRBJ2-2, with D possibly TRBD1 on 7 matching bases. The CDR3 loop spans 14 amino acids. In germline, CDR1 is GTSNPN, CDR2 SVGIG (reference sequence). The full variable domain, with the rest looked up from reference TRBV30 and TRBJ2-2, is SQTIHQWPATLVQPVGSPLSLECTVEGTSNPNLYWYRQAAGRGLQLLFYSVGIGQISSEVPQNLSASRPQDRQFILSSKKLLLSDSGFYLCACNVRGRFGEPFFGEGSRLTVL.

This clonotype was seen a handful of times. This rearrangement joins TRBV5-4 to TRBJ2-1, with TRBD2 as a possible D gene (6 bases). The V end lost 4 bases, the J end lost 3 bases, and 14 bases lay between the germline ends. The germline gives CDR1 SGHNT, CDR2 YYREEE (reference sequence). This CDR3 contains 15 residues. CDR3 sequence: CASSPVGGVYNEQFF. The CDR3 DNA follows: TGTGCCAGCAGCCCAGTCGGGGGTGTCTACAATGAGCAGTTCTTC.

With regard to this clonotype: A much larger clone lies a single base off, so this may be a read error. The chain recombines TRBV12-3 or TRBV12-4 with TRBJ2-7, with D hard to call. V gave up 5 bases and J gave up 2 bases, with 7 bases separating them. This CDR3 spans 12 amino acids. CDR3 nucleotides: TGTGCCAGCAGTCGTCCTACCTACGAGCAGTACTTC. As protein: CASSRPTYEQYF.

For this clonotype: Possible read error: a much larger clone is one base away. The chain links TRBV14 to TRBJ2-7; 10 bases agree with TRBD2. Germline assignment: CDR1 SGHDN and CDR2 FVKESK. The length of the CDR3 is 18 residues. CDR3 in amino acids: CASRQASGSIDLLREQYF. The DNA of the CDR3 is TGTGCCAGCAGACAAGCTAGCGGGAGTATTGACCTACTTCGCGAGCAGTACTTC.

This clonotype was seen repeatedly, ten times or more. This chain links TRBV6-1 with TRBJ2-5, with 14 positions matching TRBD2. Looked up from germline, CDR1 is MNHNS and CDR2 is SASEGT. The CDR3 spans 17 residues. J gave up 5 bases and V 1 base, and 6 bases lay outside the gene matches. The CDR3 loop reads CASSEGGTSGSGETQYF. DNA for the CDR3: TGTGCCAGCAGTGAAGGGGGGACTAGCGGGAGCGGGGAGACCCAGTACTTC.

The table lists this clonotype with many counts. The V gene is TRBV7-9, the J gene TRBJ1-2, with 9 bases that match TRBD1. The germline CDR1 and CDR2 sequences are SEHNR and FQNEAQ (reference sequence). This CDR3 spans 14 amino acids. V trimming: 4 bases; J trimming: 7 bases; junction bases outside the gene matches: 7. The CDR3 reads CASSYEQGAGGYTF. In nucleotides, the CDR3 is TGTGCCAGCAGCTATGAACAGGGGGCGGGTGGCTACACCTTC.

V usage is TRBV2 and J usage is TRBJ2-1; no clear D gene. CDR3 length equals 16 residues. Germline assignment: CDR1 SNHLY and CDR2 FYNNEI. V dropped 1 base and J dropped 4 bases, with 14 bases sitting between them. The CDR3 reads CASSEGIGGPYNEQFF. As DNA, the CDR3 is TGTGCCAGCAGTGAAGGGATAGGCGGACCTTACAATGAGCAGTTCTTC.

This clonotype came up many times. The genes are TRBV18 and TRBJ1-2, with TRBD1 matching 7 bases. Germline V gene data show CDR1 as KGHSH and CDR2 as LQKENI. V shed 4 bases and J 7 bases; nucleotides not matched to a gene: 3. CDR3 length: 12 amino acids. The CDR3 coding sequence is TGTGCCAGCTCACGACAGGGAGGTGGCTACACCTTC. Translated: CASSRQGGGYTF.

This clonotype was recorded at least ten times. The CDR3 protein is CASSVGLAGLVGELFF. The CDR3 bases are TGTGCCAGCAGCGTGGGACTAGCGGGATTGGTCGGGGAGCTGTTTTTT. The chain is built from TRBV9 and TRBJ2-2, with 13 nucleotides matching TRBD2. V trimming: 2 bases; J trimming: 7 bases; junction bases outside the gene matches: 5. The germline gives CDR1 SGDLS, CDR2 YYNGEE. The CDR3 runs to 16 residues.

This clonotype was seen many times. V usage is TRBV4-2 and J usage is TRBJ2-5; no firm D call. V lost 0 bases and J lost 7, with 12 bases in between. The CDR3 spans 14 residues. Germline lookup yields CDR1 LGHNA and CDR2 YNFKEQ. The CDR3 is CASSQDTSFVTQYF. For the CDR3, the DNA is TGTGCCAGCAGCCAAGATACGAGCTTTGTGACCCAGTACTTC.

This clonotype was picked up one time. A much larger clone sits a single nucleotide away, making a read error possible. The chain uses TRBV11-3 and TRBJ2-5, with a weak D call TRBD2 (6 bases). Per germline, CDR1 SGHNT and CDR2 YENEEA. There are 16 residues in the CDR3. This CDR3 is CAGSLEEAGGQETQYF. For the CDR3, the DNA is TGTGCCGGCAGCTTAGAAGAGGCCGGGGGCCAAGAGACCCAGTACTTC.

There are many counts of this clonotype. V gene TRBV20-1 combines with J gene TRBJ2-1; D call uncertain. V shed 6 bases and J shed 8 bases, with 11 bases lying between them. Germline V gene data show CDR1 as DFQATT and CDR2 as SNEGSKA (reference sequence). CDR3 length equals 11 residues. In nucleotides, the CDR3 is TGCAGTGCCTCCCCGTCGGATGAGCAGTTCTTC. Encoded protein: CSASPSDEQFF.

As for this clonotype: A much more abundant neighbour one base away suggests this may be a read error. The gene calls are TRBV7-9 and TRBJ2-2, with D possibly called TRBD1 or TRBD2 (5 bases each). This CDR3 is 13 amino acids long. CDR1 and CDR2 from the germline V gene are SEHNR and FQNEAQ (reference sequence). The CDR3 reads CASSSQGPGELLF. In nucleotides, the CDR3 is TGTGCCAGCAGCTCGCAGGGTCCCGGGGAGCTGCTTTTT. Full variable domain (outside the CDR3, taken from reference TRBV7-9 and TRBJ2-2): DTGVSQNPRHKITKRGQNVTFRCDPISEHNRLYWYRQTLGQGPEFLTYFQNEAQLEKSRLLSDRFSAERPKGSFSTLEIQRTEQGDSAMYLCASSSQGPGELLFGEGSRLTVL.

This clonotype was counted ten times or more. This sequence joins TRBV9 and TRBJ2-7; D is perhaps TRBD2 (6 bases). This CDR3 is 13 amino acids long. CDR1 SGDLS and CDR2 YYNGEE come from the germline V gene. V was clipped by 3 bases and J by 5 bases, with 12 bases between them. DNA for the CDR3: TGTGCCAGCAGCGGGGGGACTTCGGACGAGCAGTACTTC. It encodes CASSGGTSDEQYF.